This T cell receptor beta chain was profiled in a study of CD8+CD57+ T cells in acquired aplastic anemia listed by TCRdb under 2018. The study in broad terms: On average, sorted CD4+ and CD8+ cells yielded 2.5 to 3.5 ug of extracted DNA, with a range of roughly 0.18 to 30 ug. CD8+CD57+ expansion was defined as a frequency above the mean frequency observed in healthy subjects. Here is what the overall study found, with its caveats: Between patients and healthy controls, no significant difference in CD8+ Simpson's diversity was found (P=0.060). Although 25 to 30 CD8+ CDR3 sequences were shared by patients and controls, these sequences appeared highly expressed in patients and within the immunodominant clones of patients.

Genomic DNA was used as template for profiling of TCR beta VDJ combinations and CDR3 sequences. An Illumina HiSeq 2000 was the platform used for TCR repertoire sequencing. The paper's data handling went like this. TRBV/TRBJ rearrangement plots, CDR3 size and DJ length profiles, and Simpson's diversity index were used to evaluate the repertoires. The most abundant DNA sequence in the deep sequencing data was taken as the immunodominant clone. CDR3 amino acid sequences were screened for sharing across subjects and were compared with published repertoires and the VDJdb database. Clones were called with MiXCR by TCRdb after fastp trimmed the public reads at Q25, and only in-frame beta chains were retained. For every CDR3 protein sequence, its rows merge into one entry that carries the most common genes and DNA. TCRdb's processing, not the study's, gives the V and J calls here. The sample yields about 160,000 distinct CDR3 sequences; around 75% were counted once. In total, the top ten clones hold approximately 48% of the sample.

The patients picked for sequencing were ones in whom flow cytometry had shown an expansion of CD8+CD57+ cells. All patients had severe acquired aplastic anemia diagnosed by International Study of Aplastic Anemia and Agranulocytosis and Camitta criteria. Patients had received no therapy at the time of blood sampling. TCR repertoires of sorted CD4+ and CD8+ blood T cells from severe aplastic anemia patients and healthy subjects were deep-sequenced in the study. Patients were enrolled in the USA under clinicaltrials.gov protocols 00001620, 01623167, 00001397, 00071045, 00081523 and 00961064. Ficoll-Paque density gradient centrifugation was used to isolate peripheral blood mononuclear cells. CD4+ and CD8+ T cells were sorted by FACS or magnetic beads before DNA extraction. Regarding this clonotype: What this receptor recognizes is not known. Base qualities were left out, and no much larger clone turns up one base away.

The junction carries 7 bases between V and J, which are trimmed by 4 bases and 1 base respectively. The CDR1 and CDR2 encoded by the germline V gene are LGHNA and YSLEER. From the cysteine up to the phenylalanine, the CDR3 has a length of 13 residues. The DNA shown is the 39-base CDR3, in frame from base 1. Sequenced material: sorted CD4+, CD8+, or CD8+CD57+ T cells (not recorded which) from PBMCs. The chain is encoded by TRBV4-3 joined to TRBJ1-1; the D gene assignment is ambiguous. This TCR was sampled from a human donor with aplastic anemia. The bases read TGCGCCAGCAGCCCACATGGGAACACTGAAGCTTTCTTT. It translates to CASSPHGNTEAFF.